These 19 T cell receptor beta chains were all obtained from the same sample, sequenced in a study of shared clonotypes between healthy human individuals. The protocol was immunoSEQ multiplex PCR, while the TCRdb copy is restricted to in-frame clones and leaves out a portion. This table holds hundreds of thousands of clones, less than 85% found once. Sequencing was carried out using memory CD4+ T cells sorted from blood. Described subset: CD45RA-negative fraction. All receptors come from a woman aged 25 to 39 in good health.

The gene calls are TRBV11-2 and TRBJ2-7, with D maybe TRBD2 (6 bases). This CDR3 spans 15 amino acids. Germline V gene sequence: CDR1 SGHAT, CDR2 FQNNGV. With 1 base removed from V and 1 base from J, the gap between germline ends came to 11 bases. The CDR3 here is CASSLALGLSYEQYF. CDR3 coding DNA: TGTGCCAGCAGCTTAGCCCTGGGACTTTCCTACGAGCAGTACTTC.

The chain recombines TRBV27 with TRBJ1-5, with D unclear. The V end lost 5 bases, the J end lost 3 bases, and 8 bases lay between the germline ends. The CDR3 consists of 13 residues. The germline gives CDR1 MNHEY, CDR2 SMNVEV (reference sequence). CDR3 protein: CASSLTFNQPQHF. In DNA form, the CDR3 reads TGTGCCAGCAGTCTCACCTTCAATCAGCCCCAGCATTTT.

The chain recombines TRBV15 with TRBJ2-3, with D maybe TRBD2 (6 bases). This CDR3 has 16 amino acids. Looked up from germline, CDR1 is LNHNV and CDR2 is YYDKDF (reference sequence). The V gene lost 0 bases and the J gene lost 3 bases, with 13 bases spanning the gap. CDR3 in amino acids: CATSREGGGGTDTQYF. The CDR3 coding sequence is TGTGCCACCAGCAGAGAGGGGGGAGGCGGAACAGATACGCAGTATTTT. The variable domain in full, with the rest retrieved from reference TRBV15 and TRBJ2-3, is DAMVIQNPRYQVTQFGKPVTLSCSQTLNHNVMYWYQQKSSQAPKLLFHYYDKDFNNEADTPDNFQSRRPNTSFCFLDIRSPGLGDTAMYLCATSREGGGGTDTQYFGPGTRLTVL.

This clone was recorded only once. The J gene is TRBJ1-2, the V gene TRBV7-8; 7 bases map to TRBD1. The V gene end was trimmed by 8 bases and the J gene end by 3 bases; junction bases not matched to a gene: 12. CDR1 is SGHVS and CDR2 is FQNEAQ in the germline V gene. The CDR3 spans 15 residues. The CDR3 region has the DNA TGTGCCAGCGGACAGGCAGCCCGAATCTACTATGGCTACACCTTC. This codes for CASGQAARIYYGYTF.

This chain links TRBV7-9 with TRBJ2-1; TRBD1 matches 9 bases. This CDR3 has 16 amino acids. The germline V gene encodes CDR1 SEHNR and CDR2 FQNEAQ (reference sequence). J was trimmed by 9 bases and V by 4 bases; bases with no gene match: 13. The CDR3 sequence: CASSSIQGAPPVEQFF. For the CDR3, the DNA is TGTGCCAGCAGCTCAATACAGGGGGCACCACCCGTTGAGCAGTTCTTC.

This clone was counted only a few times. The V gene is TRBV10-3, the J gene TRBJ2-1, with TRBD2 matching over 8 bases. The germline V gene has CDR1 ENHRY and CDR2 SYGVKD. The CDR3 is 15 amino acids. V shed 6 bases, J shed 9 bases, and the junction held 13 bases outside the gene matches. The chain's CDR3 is CAIRDIEAGVTEQFF. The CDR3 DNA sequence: TGTGCCATCAGAGACATAGAAGCGGGGGTCACTGAGCAGTTCTTC.

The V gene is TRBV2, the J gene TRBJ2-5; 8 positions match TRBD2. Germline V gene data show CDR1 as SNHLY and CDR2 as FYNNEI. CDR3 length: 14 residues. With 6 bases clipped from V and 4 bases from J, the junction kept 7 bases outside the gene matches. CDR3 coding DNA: TGTGCCAGCAGGCTTAGCGGGATGCGAGAGACCCAGTACTTC. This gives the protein CASRLSGMRETQYF.

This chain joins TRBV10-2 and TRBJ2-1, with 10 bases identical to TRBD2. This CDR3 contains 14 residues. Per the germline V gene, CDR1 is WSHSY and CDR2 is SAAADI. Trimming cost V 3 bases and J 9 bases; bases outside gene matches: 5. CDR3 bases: TGCGCCAGCAGTGAAAGCGGGAGGGCCAGTGAGCAGTTCTTC. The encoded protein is CASSESGRASEQFF.

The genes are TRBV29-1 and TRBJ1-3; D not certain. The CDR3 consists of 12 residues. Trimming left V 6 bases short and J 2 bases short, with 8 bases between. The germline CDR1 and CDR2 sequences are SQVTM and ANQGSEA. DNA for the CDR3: TGCAGCGTCCGAGGAGCTGGAAACACCATATATTTT. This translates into CSVRGAGNTIYF.

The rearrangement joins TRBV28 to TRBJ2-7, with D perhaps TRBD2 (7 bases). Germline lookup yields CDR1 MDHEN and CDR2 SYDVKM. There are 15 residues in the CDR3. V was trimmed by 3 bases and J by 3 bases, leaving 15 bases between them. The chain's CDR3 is CASSLGGAGSYEQYF. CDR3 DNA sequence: TGTGCCAGCAGTTTGGGGGGGGCGGGAAGCTACGAGCAGTACTTC. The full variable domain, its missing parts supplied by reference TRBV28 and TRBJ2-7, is DVKVTQSSRYLVKRTGEKVFLECVQDMDHENMFWYRQDPGLGLRLIYFSYDVKMKEKGDIPEGYSVSREKKERFSLILESASTNQTSMYLCASSLGGAGSYEQYFGPGTRLTVT.

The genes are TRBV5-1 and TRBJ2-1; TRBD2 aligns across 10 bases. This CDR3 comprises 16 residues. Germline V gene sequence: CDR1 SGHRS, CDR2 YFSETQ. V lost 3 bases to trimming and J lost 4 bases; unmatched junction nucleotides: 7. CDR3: CASSSLAGGGYNEQFF. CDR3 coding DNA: TGCGCCAGCAGCTCTTTAGCGGGAGGAGGGTACAATGAGCAGTTCTTC.

CDR3 amino acids: CATSTRGETQYF. The CDR3 nucleotides are TGTGCCACCTCAACCAGGGGTGAGACCCAGTACTTC. This sequence joins TRBV19 and TRBJ2-5, with D possibly TRBD1 on 6 matching bases. The CDR3 covers 12 residues. From germline, CDR1 is LNHDA and CDR2 SQIVND (reference sequence). With 10 bases removed from V and 5 bases from J, the gap between germline ends came to 14 bases. Using reference TRBV19 and TRBJ2-5 for the parts outside the CDR3, the full variable domain is DGGITQSPKYLFRKEGQNVTLSCEQNLNHDAMYWYRQDPGQGLRLIYYSQIVNDFQKGDIAEGYSVSREKKESFPLTVTSAQKNPTAFYLCATSTRGETQYFGPGTRLLVL.

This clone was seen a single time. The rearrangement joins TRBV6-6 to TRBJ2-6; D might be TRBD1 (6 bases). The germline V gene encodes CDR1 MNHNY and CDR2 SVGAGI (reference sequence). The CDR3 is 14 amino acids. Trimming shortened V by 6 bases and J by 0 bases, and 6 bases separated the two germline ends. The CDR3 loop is CASRQGSGANVLTF. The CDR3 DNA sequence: TGTGCCAGCAGACAGGGCTCTGGGGCCAACGTCCTGACTTTC.

CDR3 loop: CASSPPAGTRITDTQYF. CDR3 nucleotide sequence: TGTGCCAGCAGCCCCCCAGCTGGGACTAGAATCACAGATACGCAGTATTTT. The genes are TRBV9 and TRBJ2-3; TRBD2 aligns across 8 bases. J gave up 2 bases and V 4 bases, and 12 bases lay outside the gene matches. This CDR3 has 17 residues. From germline, CDR1 is SGDLS and CDR2 YYNGEE.

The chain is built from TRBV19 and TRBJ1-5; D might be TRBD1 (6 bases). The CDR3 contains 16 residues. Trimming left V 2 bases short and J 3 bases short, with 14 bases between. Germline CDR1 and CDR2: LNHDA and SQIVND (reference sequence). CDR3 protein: CASSIISRGPNQPQHF. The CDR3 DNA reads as TGTGCCAGTAGTATAATATCTCGGGGGCCCAATCAGCCCCAGCATTTT. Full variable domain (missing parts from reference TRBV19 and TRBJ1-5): DGGITQSPKYLFRKEGQNVTLSCEQNLNHDAMYWYRQDPGQGLRLIYYSQIVNDFQKGDIAEGYSVSREKKESFPLTVTSAQKNPTAFYLCASSIISRGPNQPQHFGDGTRLSIL.

CDR3: CASSLGLSNQPQHF. The CDR3 nucleotides read TGCGCCAGCAGCTTGGGACTTAGCAATCAGCCCCAGCATTTT. The V and J genes are TRBV5-1 and TRBJ1-5; D is unresolved. The CDR3 totals 14 residues. Between the trimmed V and J ends, which lost 0 bases and 0 bases, there was a span of 4 bases. The V gene's germline CDR1 is SGHRS and CDR2 YFSETQ.

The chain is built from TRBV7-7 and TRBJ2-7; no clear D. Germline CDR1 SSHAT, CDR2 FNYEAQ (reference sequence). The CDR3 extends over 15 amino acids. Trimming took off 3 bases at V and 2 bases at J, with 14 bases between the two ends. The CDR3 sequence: CASSLMAGVTYEQYF. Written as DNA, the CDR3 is TGTGCCAGCAGCTTGATGGCAGGTGTTACCTACGAGCAGTACTTC.

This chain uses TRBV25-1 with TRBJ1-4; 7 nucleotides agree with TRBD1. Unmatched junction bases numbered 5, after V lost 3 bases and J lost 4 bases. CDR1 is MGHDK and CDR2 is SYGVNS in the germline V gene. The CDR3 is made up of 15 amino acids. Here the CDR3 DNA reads TGTGCCAGCAGTGACACGGGACAGATTAATGAAAAACTGTTTTTT. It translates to CASSDTGQINEKLFF.

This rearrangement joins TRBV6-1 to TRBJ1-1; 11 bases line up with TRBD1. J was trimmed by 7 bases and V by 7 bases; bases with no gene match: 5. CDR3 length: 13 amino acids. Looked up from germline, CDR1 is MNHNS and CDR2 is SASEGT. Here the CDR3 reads CASTLGQGVEAFF. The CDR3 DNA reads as TGTGCCAGCACTTTGGGACAGGGGGTTGAAGCTTTCTTT.